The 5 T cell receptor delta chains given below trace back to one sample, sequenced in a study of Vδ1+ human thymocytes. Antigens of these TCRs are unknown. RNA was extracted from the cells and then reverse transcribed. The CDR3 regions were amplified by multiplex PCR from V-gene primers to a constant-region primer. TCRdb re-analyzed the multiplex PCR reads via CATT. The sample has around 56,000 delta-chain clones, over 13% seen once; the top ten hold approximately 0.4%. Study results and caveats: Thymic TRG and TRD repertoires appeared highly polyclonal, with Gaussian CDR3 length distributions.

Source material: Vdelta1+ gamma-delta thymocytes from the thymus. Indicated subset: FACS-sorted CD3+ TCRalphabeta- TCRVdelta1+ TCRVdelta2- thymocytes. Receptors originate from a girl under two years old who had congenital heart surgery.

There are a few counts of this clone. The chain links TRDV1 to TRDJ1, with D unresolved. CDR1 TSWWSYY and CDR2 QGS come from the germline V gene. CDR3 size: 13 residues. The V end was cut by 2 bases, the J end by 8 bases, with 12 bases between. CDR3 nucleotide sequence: TGTGCTCTTGGGGAAGGTCTCGGGGTCAAACTCATCTTT. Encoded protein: CALGEGLGVKLIF.

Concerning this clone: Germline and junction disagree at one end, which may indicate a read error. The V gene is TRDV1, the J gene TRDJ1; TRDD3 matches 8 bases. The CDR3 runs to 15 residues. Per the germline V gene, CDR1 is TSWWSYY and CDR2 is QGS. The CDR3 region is CALGGGLGDPDKPIF. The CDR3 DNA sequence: TGTGCTCTTGGTGGAGGCCTGGGGGACCCCGATAAACCCATCTTT.

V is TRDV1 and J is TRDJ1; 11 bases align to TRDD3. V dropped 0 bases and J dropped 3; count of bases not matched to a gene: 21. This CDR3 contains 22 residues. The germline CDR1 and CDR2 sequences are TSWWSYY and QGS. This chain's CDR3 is CALGELLLPLLGDKGRPDKLIF. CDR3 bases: TGTGCTCTTGGGGAACTGTTGCTTCCTTTACTGGGGGATAAAGGTCGGCCCGATAAACTCATCTTT.

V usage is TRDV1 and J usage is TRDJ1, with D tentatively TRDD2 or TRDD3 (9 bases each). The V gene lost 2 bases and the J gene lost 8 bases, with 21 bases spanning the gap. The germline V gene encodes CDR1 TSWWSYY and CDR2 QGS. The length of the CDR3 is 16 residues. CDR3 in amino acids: CALGESLPTGGAKLIF. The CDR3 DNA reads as TGTGCTCTTGGGGAATCCCTTCCTACTGGGGGAGCAAAACTCATCTTT.

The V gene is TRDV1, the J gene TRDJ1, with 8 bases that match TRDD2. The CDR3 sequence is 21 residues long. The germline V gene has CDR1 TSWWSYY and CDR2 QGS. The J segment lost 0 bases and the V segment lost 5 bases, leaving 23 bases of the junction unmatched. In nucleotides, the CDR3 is TGTGCTCTTGGGCCAGGGGACTTCCTACGCTCTAGGCGGGGGCACACCGATAAACTCATCTTT. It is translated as CALGPGDFLRSRRGHTDKLIF.